These 26 T cell receptor beta chains were all obtained from the same sample, sequenced in a study of patients and donors after allogeneic stem cell transplantation. TCRdb itself ran the RT-PCR reads through MiXCR, one entry per CDR3 protein. The table includes some 960,000 distinct CDR3 sequences, approximately 19% detected once. Sequenced sample: blood, either unsorted or a sorted T cell fraction (not recorded which). Source of these receptors: a human donor who was either an allogeneic HSCT recipient or a stem cell or donor lymphocyte infusion donor (not recorded which). It is not recorded whose cells these are; they may come from a transplant donor.

This rearrangement joins TRBV19 to TRBJ1-5; TRBD1 agrees at 7 bases. Germline assignment: CDR1 LNHDA and CDR2 SQIVND (reference sequence). The V segment lost 3 bases and the J segment 4 bases; nucleotides outside the gene matches: 6. The length of the CDR3 is 15 residues. As DNA, the CDR3 is TGTGCCAGTAGTATTGCGGGCAGGGGGAATCAGCCCCAGCATTTT. Protein sequence: CASSIAGRGNQPQHF.

V gene TRBV11-2 combines with J gene TRBJ1-1; D is unresolved. The length of the CDR3 is 14 residues. Germline lookup yields CDR1 SGHAT and CDR2 FQNNGV. V was pared by 0 bases and J by 4 bases, with 9 bases between. CDR3 in DNA: TGTGCCAGCAGCTTAGACGGTGTGGGCACTGAAGCTTTCTTT. Its protein is CASSLDGVGTEAFF.

J is TRBJ1-1 and V is TRBV5-6, with D possibly TRBD1 on 6 matching bases. Germline values: CDR1 SGHDT, CDR2 YYEEEE. The CDR3 sequence is 17 residues long. Trimming left V 4 bases short and J 3 bases short, with 22 bases between. The CDR3, as DNA: TGTGCCAGCAGCATACAGGGAGGAGACCCCCGGGACACTGAAGCTTTCTTT. Translated: CASSIQGGDPRDTEAFF.

In its sample, this clonotype was seen many times. The V and J genes are TRBV20-1 and TRBJ1-2; D may be TRBD1 (5 bases). CDR1 is DFQATT, CDR2 SNEGSKA, per germline (reference sequence). Trimming stripped 5 bases from V and 2 bases from J, with 9 bases between. The CDR3 extends over 12 amino acids. The CDR3 DNA is TGCAGTGCTCCCGGGACCAACTATGGCTACACCTTC. Protein: CSAPGTNYGYTF.

This chain connects TRBV5-1 to TRBJ2-3; 9 nucleotides agree with TRBD1. The germline gives CDR1 SGHRS, CDR2 YFSETQ. V trimming: 3 bases; J trimming: 1 base; junction bases outside the gene matches: 3. The CDR3 loop spans 15 amino acids. The CDR3 DNA reads as TGCGCCAGCAGCTCACAGGGGGCTGGCACAGATACGCAGTATTTT. Translated, it gives CASSSQGAGTDTQYF.

The V and J genes are TRBV29-1 and TRBJ1-1; tentatively, D is TRBD1 (6 bases). V was clipped by 5 bases and J by 0 bases, with 10 bases between them. The germline gives CDR1 SQVTM, CDR2 ANQGSEA. This CDR3 has 13 residues. In nucleotides, the CDR3 is TGCAGCGTTCGTGCAGGGGTGAACACTGAAGCTTTCTTT. This codes for CSVRAGVNTEAFF.

This clonotype showed up just a few times. The chain's CDR3 is CASSEGTDYGYTF. The CDR3 region has the DNA TGTGCCAGCAGCGAAGGGACAGACTATGGCTACACCTTC. This sequence joins TRBV9 and TRBJ1-2; 7 nucleotides match TRBD1. The V segment lost 3 bases and the J segment 3 bases; nucleotides outside the gene matches: 2. This CDR3 has 13 residues. The germline gives CDR1 SGDLS, CDR2 YYNGEE.

The rearrangement links TRBV4-1 to TRBJ2-2; weak D call: TRBD1 (5 bases). V was trimmed by 5 bases and J by 0 bases, leaving 16 bases between them. This CDR3 is 17 amino acids long. Germline CDR1 MGHRA, CDR2 YSYEKL. CDR3 amino acids: CASSAAKGHANTGELFF. In nucleotides, the CDR3 is TGCGCCAGCAGCGCCGCTAAGGGGCACGCGAACACCGGGGAGCTGTTTTTT.

This clonotype occurred a few times. The V and J genes are TRBV5-1 and TRBJ1-4; possibly TRBD1 for D (5 bases). The V end lost 1 base, the J end lost 1 base, and 8 bases lay between the germline ends. This CDR3 comprises 15 residues. The germline V gene has CDR1 SGHRS and CDR2 YFSETQ. CDR3 residues: CASSLPRGTNEKLFF. CDR3 DNA sequence: TGCGCCAGCAGCTTGCCGAGGGGAACTAATGAAAAACTGTTTTTT.

This clonotype showed up many times. The chain joins TRBV13 to TRBJ2-7; maybe TRBD2 (6 bases). V was pared by 5 bases and J by 2 bases, with 19 bases between. The CDR3 contains 16 residues. Germline CDR1 is PRHDT and CDR2 is FYEKMQ (reference sequence). The CDR3 spells CASSAPGTLFTYEQYF. CDR3 nucleotide sequence: TGTGCCAGCAGCGCGCCCGGGACTCTCTTCACCTACGAGCAGTACTTC.

This clonotype turned up a few times. This sequence joins TRBV29-1 and TRBJ1-2; D is undetermined. The CDR3 extends over 11 amino acids. Germline V gene data show CDR1 as SQVTM and CDR2 as ANQGSEA. Trimming took off 7 bases at V and 7 bases at J, with 13 bases between the two ends. The CDR3, as DNA: TGCAGCGCCACATATTTCGGTGGCTACACCTTC. As protein: CSATYFGGYTF.

This clonotype was detected only a few times. This chain uses TRBV5-1 with TRBJ2-1, with D unclear. This CDR3 contains 15 residues. Trimming shortened V by 0 bases and J by 5 bases, and 12 bases separated the two germline ends. Germline CDR1 reads SGHRS; CDR2 reads YFSETQ. The CDR3 region is CASSLDFGRNNEQFF. CDR3 in DNA: TGCGCCAGCAGCTTGGACTTTGGGCGGAACAATGAGCAGTTCTTC.

V is TRBV3-1 and J is TRBJ1-1, with 7 positions matching TRBD1. There are 16 residues in the CDR3. Germline V gives CDR1 LGHDT, CDR2 YNNKEL (reference sequence). The ends lost 5 bases at V and 5 bases at J; junction bases unmatched: 14. The CDR3 sequence is CASSDRGYRGRTEAFF. CDR3 in DNA: TGTGCCAGCAGCGACCGCGGGTACAGGGGAAGAACTGAAGCTTTCTTT.

The rearrangement links TRBV4-3 to TRBJ2-3; D is unresolved. The germline V gene has CDR1 LGHNA and CDR2 YSLEER. The CDR3 covers 13 residues. V lost 2 bases and J 11 bases, leaving 14 bases between the germline ends. The CDR3 coding sequence is TGCGCCAGCAGCCAAAAAGGAAAGATGGGGCAGTATTTT. Its translation is CASSQKGKMGQYF.

V and J are TRBV6-6 and TRBJ1-5, with 7 bases identical to TRBD1. The CDR3 totals 13 residues. Germline CDR1 MNHNY, CDR2 SVGAGI (reference sequence). The J segment lost 5 bases and the V segment lost 2 bases, leaving 0 bases of the junction unmatched. The CDR3 sequence is CASSYGTDQPQHF. In nucleotides, the CDR3 is TGTGCCAGCAGTTACGGGACAGATCAGCCCCAGCATTTT.

This clonotype has at least ten counts. The chain has TRBV12-3 or TRBV12-4 and TRBJ1-1; D unresolved. With 2 bases removed from V and 3 bases from J, the gap between germline ends came to 13 bases. CDR3 size: 15 residues. CDR3 nucleotides: TGTGCCAGCAGTTTATTTGGGCTTTCGGACACTGAAGCTTTCTTT. Translated: CASSLFGLSDTEAFF.

The V and J genes are TRBV6-1 and TRBJ1-1; no firm D call. V dropped 6 bases and J dropped 0 bases, with 14 bases sitting between them. The CDR3 runs 15 residues. Germline lookup yields CDR1 MNHNS and CDR2 SASEGT. The CDR3 reads CASSTTGPLNTEAFF. The CDR3, as DNA: TGTGCCAGCAGCACAACGGGTCCGCTGAACACTGAAGCTTTCTTT.

This clonotype was seen more than once but under ten times. This chain connects TRBV12-3 or TRBV12-4 to TRBJ2-5; perhaps TRBD2 as D (6 bases). The CDR3 extends over 14 amino acids. Trimming took 6 bases from V and 5 from J, leaving 16 bases between them. The CDR3 DNA sequence: TGTGCCAGCAGCTGGCTGGGGGGTCCCGAGACCCAGTACTTC. It codes for CASSWLGGPETQYF.

This sequence joins TRBV11-2 and TRBJ2-7, with D uncertain. Between the trimmed V and J ends, which lost 2 bases and 5 bases, there was a span of 4 bases. The CDR3 runs 11 residues. The germline CDR1 and CDR2 sequences are SGHAT and FQNNGV. The CDR3 loop is CASSLTHEQYF. Written as DNA, the CDR3 is TGTGCCAGCAGCTTAACCCACGAGCAGTACTTC.

The genes are TRBV6-5 and TRBJ1-5; D gene ambiguous. Germline V gene sequence: CDR1 MNHEY, CDR2 SVGAGI. V lost 2 bases and J 3 bases, leaving 8 bases between the germline ends. The CDR3 consists of 14 residues. CDR3 in amino acids: CASSYRKTNQPQHF. As DNA, the CDR3 is TGTGCCAGCAGTTACAGAAAGACCAATCAGCCCCAGCATTTT.

This clonotype has a handful of counts. The J gene is TRBJ1-2, the V gene TRBV12-3 or TRBV12-4; 7 bases are a match to TRBD1. The CDR3 has 13 residues. V lost 8 bases to trimming and J lost 4 bases; unmatched junction nucleotides: 7. The CDR3 sequence is CASRAGGSYGYTF. The CDR3 bases are TGTGCCAGCCGGGCAGGGGGATCCTATGGCTACACCTTC.

This clonotype has a handful of counts. This rearrangement joins TRBV12-3 or TRBV12-4 to TRBJ2-3, with 8 bases lining up with TRBD1. CDR3 size: 18 residues. V dropped 4 bases and J dropped 1; count of bases not matched to a gene: 13. The CDR3 DNA reads TGTGCCAGCAGTTCCAGGGGGCCCGCGGGTGGTGGCACAGATACGCAGTATTTT. Translated: CASSSRGPAGGGTDTQYF.

The rearrangement joins TRBV7-9 to TRBJ2-6, with D possibly matching TRBD1 (5 bases). With 1 base removed from V and 6 bases from J, the gap between germline ends came to 10 bases. Per the germline V gene, CDR1 is SEHNR and CDR2 is FQNEAQ (reference sequence). This CDR3 has 15 amino acids. The CDR3 DNA is TGTGCCAGCAGCTTAGTGCAGGGAAAGGCCAACGTCCTGACTTTC. This encodes CASSLVQGKANVLTF. Full variable domain (remainder filled in from reference TRBV7-9 and TRBJ2-6): DTGVSQNPRHKITKRGQNVTFRCDPISEHNRLYWYRQTLGQGPEFLTYFQNEAQLEKSRLLSDRFSAERPKGSFSTLEIQRTEQGDSAMYLCASSLVQGKANVLTFGAGSRLTVL.

The sample holds one count of this clonotype. J is TRBJ2-2 and V is TRBV20-1; 8 nucleotides line up with TRBD1. V gave up 6 bases and J gave up 6 bases; unmatched junction bases: 12. Germline V gives CDR1 DFQATT, CDR2 SNEGSKA (reference sequence). This CDR3 has 15 residues. The CDR3 DNA reads TGCAGTGCCACCAACGGACGGACAGGGCCCGGGGAGCTGTTTTTT. It encodes CSATNGRTGPGELFF.

The table lists this clonotype with many counts. V usage is TRBV12-3 or TRBV12-4 and J usage is TRBJ2-2, with TRBD1 as a possible D gene (6 bases). V was shortened by 6 bases and J by 6 bases, with 17 bases between the two germline ends. The CDR3 loop spans 15 amino acids. CDR3 in DNA: TGTGCCAGCAGCACCTTGGGGGCGTCGGCCGGGGAGCTGTTTTTT. Protein sequence: CASSTLGASAGELFF.

This clonotype has just a few counts. The chain couples TRBV12-3 or TRBV12-4 to TRBJ1-5, with 9 bases identical to TRBD1. The junction had 7 bases not matched to a gene; V was cut back by 6 bases and J by 7 bases. The CDR3 has 14 residues. In DNA, the CDR3 is TGTGCCAGCAGACCACAGGGGGCTAGCCAGCCCCAGCATTTT. Amino acid sequence: CASRPQGASQPQHF.